This TCR beta chain was obtained from a study of blood T cells in healthy people across ages. The CDR3 spans 17 residues. V shed 3 bases and J shed 1 base, with 13 bases lying between them. The germline CDR1 and CDR2 sequences are LGHDT and YNNKEL (reference sequence). Every sample yielded at least 7 million isolated PBMCs. There were at least 5 micrograms of total RNA extracted from every sample. Primers used in a second PCR of about 7 to 12 cycles were a sample-barcoded 5' primer and a J-beta primer mix. In TCRdb, the 5' RACE reads were re-called with MiXCR into one record per CDR3 protein. The table lists under 2 million distinct CDR3 sequences, 30% to 35% of them singletons.

The rearrangement joins TRBV3-1 to TRBJ2-6, with D unclear. The TCR comes from a woman aged 25 to 39 in good health. Sequencing used blood. The CDR3 DNA is TGTGCCAGCAGCCAGAAGAACCCTTGGTCTGGGGCCAACGTCCTGACTTTC. Translated: CASSQKNPWSGANVLTF.